The text below deals with one T cell receptor (beta chain). Antigen: not known. This CDR3 comprises 14 residues. The V and J ends lost 5 bases and 1 base, in that order; junction bases with no gene match: 4. Per the germline V gene, CDR1 is SEHNR and CDR2 is FQNEAQ (reference sequence). The repertoire was sequenced with immunoSEQ multiplex PCR; TCRdb's copy has only in-frame clones and lacks some. The sample records about 1,200 clones, more than 75% being singletons. Brentuximab vedotin exposure varied among the patients, all of whom had relapsed after autologous stem cell transplantation. The sample comes from a study of PD-1 blockade in classical Hodgkin lymphoma. Overall study results and limits: Patients who began taking nivolumab under 1 year after ASCT were left out.

Sequencing used peripheral blood mononuclear cells (PBMCs), obtained at baseline. The source of this sequence is a human donor with classical Hodgkin lymphoma. This sequence joins TRBV7-9 and TRBJ1-2; 7 positions agree with TRBD1. The CDR3 nucleotides read TGTGCCAGCAGCCACCGGGACAGTAACTATGGCTACACCTTC. Translating it yields CASSHRDSNYGYTF.